The 4 T cell receptor beta chains below come from one sample, sequenced in a study of identical twins. MiXCR, run by TCRdb on the 5' RACE reads, gives a single entry per CDR3 protein. The sample lists 450,000 to 650,000 distinct CDR3 sequences, 13% to 15% seen once, with roughly 0.44% in the top ten. The same data also went into a second study, on yellow fever vaccine responses in identical twins.

The specimen sequenced was CD4+ T cells sorted from blood. The receptor source for this set is a woman aged 18-30 years in good health.

This clonotype has only a few counts. This sequence joins TRBV20-1 and TRBJ1-5, with 7 bases lining up with TRBD1. Per the germline V gene, CDR1 is DFQATT and CDR2 is SNEGSKA (reference sequence). Trimming took 3 bases from V and 3 from J; bases not matched to a gene: 2. The CDR3 sequence is 13 residues long. The CDR3 coding sequence is TGCAGTGCTAGGGGACAGTACAATCAGCCCCAGCATTTT. Protein: CSARGQYNQPQHF.

The chain has TRBV15 and TRBJ2-2, with unresolved D. The V end was cut by 2 bases, the J end by 4 bases, with 5 bases between. The CDR3 spans 13 residues. From germline, CDR1 is LNHNV and CDR2 YYDKDF (reference sequence). For the CDR3, the DNA is TGTGCCACCAGCAGACCGGGCACCGGGGAGCTGTTTTTT. Protein product: CATSRPGTGELFF.

The chain couples TRBV7-8 to TRBJ2-2; TRBD1 matches at 7 bases. This CDR3 contains 15 residues. Germline V lookup: CDR1 SGHVS, CDR2 FQNEAQ. J gave up 5 bases and V 2 bases, and 5 bases lay outside the gene matches. The CDR3 coding sequence is TGTGCCAGCAGCTTAAGGGGGCCGGCGACCGGGGAGCTGTTTTTT. This sequence encodes CASSLRGPATGELFF.

V usage is TRBV29-1 and J usage is TRBJ2-5, with 7 bases fitting TRBD2. The CDR3 spans 17 residues. Trimming at V came to 4 bases and at J to 2 bases, leaving 16 bases not matched to a gene. Germline lookup yields CDR1 SQVTM and CDR2 ANQGSEA. The CDR3 bases are TGCAGCGTTGCACCCTCGGGGGGTCGACAGTTACAAGAGACCCAGTACTTC. Amino acid sequence: CSVAPSGGRQLQETQYF.